The rows below give T cell receptor beta chains drawn from one sample of a study of blood T cell repertoires in COVID-19. Profiling relied on immunoSEQ multiplex PCR, and the TCRdb table lists in-frame clones only, not all of them. The sample carries under 200,000 clones, 90% recorded once. The sample was peripheral blood. The receptors here all came from a man aged 50 to 59 with acute or convalescent COVID-19. Each CDR3 is given with its conserved first and last residue. The D gene is left open where the match is weak. Expanded clones get a size class; other rows say once, few or many, or leave the size out.

size: NA; V: TRBV28; D: TRBD1; J: TRBJ1-2; CDR3: CASSTAGQGAYGYTF; DNA: TGTGCCAGCAGTACGGCGGGACAGGGGGCCTATGGCTACACCTTC
size: NA; V: TRBV27; D: TRBD2; J: TRBJ2-1; CDR3: CASSYASSGINEQFF; DNA: TGTGCCAGCAGTTATGCGTCTAGCGGGATAAATGAGCAGTTCTTC
size: NA; V: TRBV20-1; D: NA; J: TRBJ1-6; CDR3: CSARGDGVLHF; DNA: TGCAGTGCTAGGGGCGACGGGGTCCTCCACTTT
size: few; V: TRBV19; D: TRBD1; J: TRBJ2-2; CDR3: CASRDTGDGQELFF; DNA: TGTGCCAGTAGGGACACAGGGGACGGACAAGAGCTGTTTTTT
size: NA; V: TRBV5-1; D: NA; J: TRBJ1-3; CDR3: CASRPGLGGAGNTIYF; DNA: TGCGCCAGCAGGCCTGGACTCGGGGGAGCTGGAAACACCATATATTTT
size: NA; V: TRBV6-2/TRBV6-3; D: NA; J: TRBJ2-5; CDR3: CASRPGRSGGQETQYF; DNA: TGTGCCAGCAGGCCTGGGAGGAGCGGCGGACAAGAGACCCAGTACTTC
size: once; V: TRBV28; D: NA; J: TRBJ1-6; CDR3: CASGSREGYSPLHF; DNA: TGTGCCAGCGGTTCAAGGGAGGGATATTCACCCCTCCACTTT
size: NA; V: TRBV6-5; D: TRBD1; J: TRBJ1-4; CDR3: CASRTWTGSNEKLFF; DNA: TGTGCCAGCAGAACTTGGACAGGGTCTAATGAAAAACTGTTTTTT
size: NA; V: TRBV2; D: TRBD1; J: TRBJ1-5; CDR3: CASSGQGQPQHF; DNA: TGTGCCAGCAGCGGACAGGGGCAGCCCCAGCATTTT
size: NA; V: TRBV28; D: NA; J: TRBJ2-1; CDR3: CATTGPNAYEQFF; DNA: TGTGCCACCACAGGACCGAATGCGTATGAGCAGTTCTTC
size: NA; V: TRBV7-8; D: NA; J: TRBJ2-3; CDR3: CASSLGRLGTDTQYF; DNA: TGTGCCAGCAGCTTAGGGCGGCTGGGCACAGATACGCAGTATTTT
size: NA; V: TRBV1; D: NA; J: TRBJ1-1; CDR3: CTSSLLRGMDTEAFF; DNA: TGCACCAGCAGCCTCCTCCGGGGTATGGACACTGAAGCTTTCTTT
size: once; V: TRBV27; D: TRBD1; J: TRBJ1-1; CDR3: CASSLSGTGGWFSTEAFF; DNA: TGTGCCAGCAGTTTATCGGGAACAGGGGGCTGGTTCAGCACTGAAGCTTTCTTT
size: NA; V: TRBV7-2; D: NA; J: TRBJ2-3; CDR3: CASSPLGDTDTQYF; DNA: TGTGCCAGCAGCCCCCTGGGAGACACAGATACGCAGTATTTT
size: NA; V: TRBV7-9; D: NA; J: TRBJ1-1; CDR3: CASSLETFWGVRTEAFF; DNA: TGTGCCAGCAGCTTAGAAACCTTTTGGGGGGTTCGCACTGAAGCTTTCTTT
size: NA; V: TRBV21-1; D: NA; J: TRBJ1-2; CDR3: CASSKKGAGYTF; DNA: TGTGCCAGCAGCAAAAAAGGAGCTGGCTACACCTTC
size: NA; V: TRBV9; D: TRBD1; J: TRBJ2-5; CDR3: CASSGGDRDHETQYF; DNA: TGTGCCAGCAGCGGGGGGGACAGGGACCATGAGACCCAGTACTTC
size: NA; V: TRBV5-1; D: NA; J: TRBJ1-1; CDR3: CASRGRGEAFF; DNA: TGCGCCAGCAGAGGGCGGGGTGAAGCTTTCTTT
size: NA; V: TRBV24-1; D: NA; J: TRBJ1-5; CDR3: CATSRGLGQPQHF; DNA: TGTGCCACCAGCAGGGGCCTTGGTCAGCCCCAGCATTTT
size: NA; V: TRBV9; D: TRBD2; J: TRBJ2-1; CDR3: CASSPPTGGPNEQFF; DNA: TGTGCCAGCAGCCCCCCCACGGGAGGTCCCAATGAGCAGTTCTTC
size: NA; V: TRBV9; D: NA; J: TRBJ2-7; CDR3: CASSADSPYEQYF; DNA: TGTGCCAGCAGCGCGGACTCTCCCTACGAGCAGTACTTC